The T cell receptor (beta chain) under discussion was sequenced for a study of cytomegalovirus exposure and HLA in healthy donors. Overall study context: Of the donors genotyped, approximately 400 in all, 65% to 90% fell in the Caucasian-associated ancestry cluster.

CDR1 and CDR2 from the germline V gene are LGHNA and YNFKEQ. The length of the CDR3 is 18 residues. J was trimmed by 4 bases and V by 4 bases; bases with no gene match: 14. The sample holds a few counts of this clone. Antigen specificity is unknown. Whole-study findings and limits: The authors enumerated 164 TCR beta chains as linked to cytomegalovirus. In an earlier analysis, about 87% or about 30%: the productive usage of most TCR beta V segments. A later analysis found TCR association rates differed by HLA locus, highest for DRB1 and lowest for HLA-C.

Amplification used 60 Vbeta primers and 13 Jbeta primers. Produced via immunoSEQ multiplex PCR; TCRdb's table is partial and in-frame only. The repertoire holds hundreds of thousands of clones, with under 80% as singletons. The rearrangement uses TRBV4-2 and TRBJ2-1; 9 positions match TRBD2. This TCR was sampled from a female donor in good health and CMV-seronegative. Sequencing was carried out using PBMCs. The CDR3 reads CASSPGTSTPLLYNEQFF. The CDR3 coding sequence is TGTGCCAGCAGCCCCGGGACTAGCACCCCCTTACTTTACAATGAGCAGTTCTTC.